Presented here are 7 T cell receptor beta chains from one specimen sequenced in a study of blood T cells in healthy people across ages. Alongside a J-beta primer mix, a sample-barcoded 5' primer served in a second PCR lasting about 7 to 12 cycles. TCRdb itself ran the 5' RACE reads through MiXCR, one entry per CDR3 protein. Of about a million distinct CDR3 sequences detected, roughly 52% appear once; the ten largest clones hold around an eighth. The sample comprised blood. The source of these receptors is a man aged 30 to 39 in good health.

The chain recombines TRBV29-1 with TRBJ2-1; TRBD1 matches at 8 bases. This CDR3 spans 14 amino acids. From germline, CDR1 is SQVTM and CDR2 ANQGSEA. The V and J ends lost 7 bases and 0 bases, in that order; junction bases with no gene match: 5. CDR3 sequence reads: CSGGQGSSYNEQFF. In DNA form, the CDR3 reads TGCAGCGGAGGACAGGGTAGCTCCTACAATGAGCAGTTCTTC.

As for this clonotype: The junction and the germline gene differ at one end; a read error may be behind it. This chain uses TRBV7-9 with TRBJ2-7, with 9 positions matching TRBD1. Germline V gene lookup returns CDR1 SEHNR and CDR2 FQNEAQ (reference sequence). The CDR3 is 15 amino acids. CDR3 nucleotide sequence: TGTGCCAACAGCTCGCCGGGACAGGGCATCTACGAGCAGTACTTC. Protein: CANSSPGQGIYEQYF.

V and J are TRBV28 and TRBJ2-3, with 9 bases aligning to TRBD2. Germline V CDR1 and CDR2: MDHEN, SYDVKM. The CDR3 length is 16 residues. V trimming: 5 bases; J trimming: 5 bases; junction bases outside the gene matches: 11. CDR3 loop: CASSSPRGGGRDTQYF. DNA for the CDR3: TGTGCCAGCAGTAGTCCGCGGGGGGGTGGAAGAGATACGCAGTATTTT.

CDR3: CASSYGTDQETQYF. Here the CDR3 DNA reads TGTGCCAGCAGTTATGGGACGGACCAAGAGACCCAGTACTTC. The V and J genes are TRBV7-2 and TRBJ2-5; D is perhaps TRBD1 or TRBD2 (5 bases each). CDR3 length: 14 residues. V lost 6 bases to trimming and J lost 0 bases, with 11 bases between them. The germline gives CDR1 SGHTA, CDR2 FQGNSA.

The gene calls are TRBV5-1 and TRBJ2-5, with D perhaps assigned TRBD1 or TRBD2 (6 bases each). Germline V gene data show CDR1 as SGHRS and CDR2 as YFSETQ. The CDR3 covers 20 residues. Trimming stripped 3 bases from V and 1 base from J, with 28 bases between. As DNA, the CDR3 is TGCGCCAGCAGCTCGCCACTCCCGCTGGGGGGCCAGACGAGCCAAGAGACCCAGTACTTC. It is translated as CASSSPLPLGGQTSQETQYF.

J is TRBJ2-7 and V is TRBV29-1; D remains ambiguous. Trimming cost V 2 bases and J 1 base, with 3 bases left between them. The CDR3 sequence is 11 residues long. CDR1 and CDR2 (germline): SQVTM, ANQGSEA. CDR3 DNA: TGCAGCGTTGAACTTTCCTACGAGCAGTACTTC. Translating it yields CSVELSYEQYF.

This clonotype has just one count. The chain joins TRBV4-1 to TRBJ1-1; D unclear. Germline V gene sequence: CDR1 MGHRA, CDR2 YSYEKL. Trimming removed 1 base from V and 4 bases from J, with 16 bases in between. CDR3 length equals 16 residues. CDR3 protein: CASSQGESRAATEAFF. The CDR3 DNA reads TGCGCCAGCAGCCAAGGGGAAAGTCGGGCCGCCACTGAAGCTTTCTTT.